These 21 T cell receptor beta chains share one sample of origin, sequenced in a study of T cell clones after liver transplantation. The repertoire was sequenced with immunoSEQ multiplex PCR; TCRdb's copy has only in-frame clones and lacks some. The sample records roughly 72,000 clones, 80% to 90% being singletons. This sample comprised CD4+ T cells from blood, obtained 48 months after liver transplant. Receptors originate from a human patient who received a liver transplant. The graft donor may account for some of the T cells.

This clone has a handful of counts. The J gene is TRBJ1-2, the V gene TRBV4-1; a possible D gene is TRBD1 (5 bases). With 1 base removed from V and 7 bases from J, the gap between germline ends came to 19 bases. CDR3 length equals 16 residues. Germline-derived CDR1 and CDR2 are MGHRA and YSYEKL. CDR3 nucleotide sequence: TGCGCCAGCAGCCAAGGGCGGTTGCAGGGTCTTGGTGGCTACACCTTC. Translating gives CASSQGRLQGLGGYTF.

This rearrangement joins TRBV6-6 to TRBJ1-3, with TRBD1 identical over 7 bases. After removal of 7 bases from V and 1 base from J, the junction contained 7 bases not matched to a gene. The CDR3 sequence is 15 residues long. The germline V gene has CDR1 MNHNY and CDR2 SVGAGI (reference sequence). The CDR3 loop is CASTTGAGSGNTIYF. The CDR3 DNA is TGTGCCAGCACCACAGGGGCTGGGTCTGGAAACACCATATATTTT.

The V call is TRBV5-1, the J call TRBJ2-5; TRBD1 might be the D (7 bases). This CDR3 contains 14 residues. V lost 4 bases to trimming and J lost 2 bases, with 12 bases between them. The germline V gene has CDR1 SGHRS and CDR2 YFSETQ. This CDR3 is CASSPRDSQETQYF. The CDR3 nucleotides are TGCGCCAGCAGCCCGCGGGACAGTCAAGAGACCCAGTACTTC.

The CDR3: CATSREGTFYF. The CDR3 coding sequence is TGTGCCACCAGCAGAGAAGGGACCTTCTACTTC. The chain combines TRBV15 with TRBJ2-7; tentatively, D is TRBD1 or TRBD2 (5 bases each). V was pared by 0 bases and J by 13 bases, with 10 bases between. The CDR3 has 11 amino acids. The germline CDR1 and CDR2 sequences are LNHNV and YYDKDF (reference sequence).

This clone showed up just once. The chain joins TRBV5-1 to TRBJ2-3; 16 positions agree with TRBD2. Unmatched junction bases numbered 5, after V lost 4 bases and J lost 6 bases. CDR1 is SGHRS, CDR2 YFSETQ, per germline. The CDR3 runs to 16 residues. The CDR3: CASSGGTSGREDTQYF. The CDR3 DNA follows: TGCGCCAGCAGCGGCGGGACTAGCGGGAGGGAGGATACGCAGTATTTT.

This clone was counted a single time. The chain is built from TRBV19 and TRBJ1-4; D call uncertain. There are 15 residues in the CDR3. The germline V and J ends were trimmed by 5 bases and 0 bases, with 10 bases remaining between them. Germline V gene lookup returns CDR1 LNHDA and CDR2 SQIVND (reference sequence). Written as DNA, the CDR3 is TGTGCCAGTAGTGATCCGAGCCCAACTAATGAAAAACTGTTTTTT. This encodes CASSDPSPTNEKLFF.

Comment on this clone: Other DNA sequences within the sample encode an identical CDR3. This sequence joins TRBV7-2 and TRBJ1-1; D is ambiguous. The CDR3 is made up of 14 amino acids. From germline, CDR1 is SGHTA and CDR2 FQGNSA. V gave up 1 base and J gave up 1 base, with 7 bases separating them. This CDR3 reads CASSLGPGNTEAFF. The CDR3 DNA reads TGTGCCAGCAGCTTAGGACCAGGGAACACTGAAGCTTTCTTT.

This sequence joins TRBV30 and TRBJ1-1; D ambiguous. The CDR3 totals 13 residues. Germline V gene lookup returns CDR1 GTSNPN and CDR2 SVGIG (reference sequence). Trimming left V 5 bases short and J 0 bases short, with 10 bases between. CDR3 loop: CAWVRRLNTEAFF. The CDR3 coding sequence is TGTGCCTGGGTCCGGAGGCTGAACACTGAAGCTTTCTTT.

The J gene is TRBJ2-7, the V gene TRBV27, with TRBD1 matching over 7 bases. CDR1 and CDR2 (germline): MNHEY, SMNVEV (reference sequence). V shed 5 bases, J shed 3 bases, and the junction held 10 bases outside the gene matches. The CDR3 has 15 amino acids. The CDR3 protein is CASSVRQGGFYEQYF. In nucleotides, the CDR3 is TGTGCCAGCAGTGTGCGACAGGGTGGATTCTACGAGCAGTACTTC.

The chain links TRBV5-4 to TRBJ2-1, with 14 bases that match TRBD2. Trimming removed 4 bases from V and 11 bases from J; junction bases left unmatched: 11. The CDR3 spans 16 residues. Germline CDR1 reads SGHNT; CDR2 reads YYREEE (reference sequence). The CDR3 sequence: CASSAGTGLAGGKQFF. In DNA form, the CDR3 reads TGTGCCAGCAGCGCAGGCACCGGACTAGCGGGGGGAAAGCAGTTCTTC.

The chain combines TRBV5-1 with TRBJ2-5, with D uncertain. V was trimmed by 0 bases and J by 5 bases, leaving 11 bases between them. The length of the CDR3 is 14 residues. Germline CDR1 and CDR2: SGHRS and YFSETQ. The CDR3 spells CASSLDQSGETQYF. The CDR3 DNA follows: TGCGCCAGCAGCTTGGATCAATCCGGGGAGACCCAGTACTTC.

V is TRBV7-3 and J is TRBJ2-1, with D hard to call. The germline gives CDR1 SGHTA, CDR2 FQGTGA. Trimming removed 5 bases from V and 2 bases from J, with 13 bases in between. CDR3 size: 15 residues. CDR3 protein: CASSPTPSAYNEQFF. In DNA, the CDR3 is TGTGCCAGCAGCCCGACCCCTTCCGCCTACAATGAGCAGTTCTTC.

The genes are TRBV27 and TRBJ1-6, with D unclear. CDR3 length: 17 amino acids. V was clipped by 5 bases and J by 5 bases, with 19 bases between them. Per the germline V gene, CDR1 is MNHEY and CDR2 is SMNVEV (reference sequence). The CDR3, as DNA: TGTGCCAGCAGTCCACGCCCCTTATCCCGGGATAATTCACCCCTCCACTTT. Translating it yields CASSPRPLSRDNSPLHF.

This clone showed up many times. This chain uses TRBV5-4 with TRBJ2-2; 13 bases align to TRBD2. There are 16 residues in the CDR3. After removal of 2 bases from V and 7 bases from J, the junction contained 5 bases not matched to a gene. Germline V gives CDR1 SGHNT, CDR2 YYREEE (reference sequence). The CDR3 nucleotides are TGTGCCAGCAGCTTTCGGACTAGCGGGAGAATCGGGGAGCTGTTTTTT. The encoded protein is CASSFRTSGRIGELFF.

The chain couples TRBV12-5 to TRBJ2-7, with D perhaps TRBD1 (6 bases). Germline V gene lookup returns CDR1 LGHNT and CDR2 FRNRAP. The CDR3 runs 14 residues. With 1 base removed from V and 3 bases from J, the gap between germline ends came to 10 bases. The CDR3 bases are TGTGCTAGTGGTTTGGACCGACAGGACTACGAGCAGTACTTC. It codes for CASGLDRQDYEQYF.

V is TRBV18 and J is TRBJ1-2; TRBD1 aligns across 7 bases. The V gene's germline CDR1 is KGHSH and CDR2 LQKENI. J was trimmed by 2 bases and V by 3 bases; bases with no gene match: 6. The CDR3 spans 15 residues. The CDR3 coding sequence is TGTGCCAGCTCACCCCAGGGGGAAAGCAACTATGGCTACACCTTC. Translating it yields CASSPQGESNYGYTF.

This clone was seen only a few times. The chain is built from TRBV19 and TRBJ2-7; D is perhaps TRBD2 (6 bases). This CDR3 spans 15 amino acids. Trimming shortened V by 4 bases and J by 3 bases, and 16 bases separated the two germline ends. CDR1 and CDR2 from the germline V gene are LNHDA and SQIVND (reference sequence). The CDR3 DNA is TGTGCCAGTAGTACTAACCCTGCCGGGAGCTACGAGCAGTACTTC. Amino acid sequence: CASSTNPAGSYEQYF. Full variable domain (remainder filled in from reference TRBV19 and TRBJ2-7): DGGITQSPKYLFRKEGQNVTLSCEQNLNHDAMYWYRQDPGQGLRLIYYSQIVNDFQKGDIAEGYSVSREKKESFPLTVTSAQKNPTAFYLCASSTNPAGSYEQYFGPGTRLTVT.

The chain is built from TRBV7-2 and TRBJ1-1, with a tentative D call TRBD1 (6 bases). V lost 5 bases and J 4 bases, leaving 14 bases between the germline ends. The CDR3 covers 14 residues. Germline CDR1 reads SGHTA; CDR2 reads FQGNSA. The CDR3 protein is CASSQSGAGTEAFF. The CDR3, as DNA: TGTGCCAGCAGCCAGTCGGGGGCGGGCACTGAAGCTTTCTTT. Variable domain in full (rest from reference TRBV7-2 and TRBJ1-1): GAGVSQSPSNKVTEKGKDVELRCDPISGHTALYWYRQSLGQGLEFLIYFQGNSAPDKSGLPSDRFSAERTGGSVSTLTIQRTQQEDSAVYLCASSQSGAGTEAFFGQGTRLTVV.

The CDR3 DNA is TGTGCCAGCAGCTTAAATTCGGGCAGCTCAGATACGCAGTATTTT. This encodes CASSLNSGSSDTQYF. V gene TRBV7-3 combines with J gene TRBJ2-3; D is undetermined. The CDR3 extends over 15 amino acids. The V and J ends lost 1 base and 4 bases respectively, with 12 bases between them. CDR1 SGHTA and CDR2 FQGTGA come from the germline V gene.

This chain uses TRBV7-3 with TRBJ1-6, with 7 bases identical to TRBD1. The CDR3 spans 14 residues. Unmatched junction bases numbered 6, after V lost 5 bases and J lost 8 bases. Germline CDR1 reads SGHTA; CDR2 reads FQGTGA. The CDR3, as DNA: TGTGCCAGCAGCCAGGGACAGCCGCATTCACCCCTCCACTTT. Translation gives CASSQGQPHSPLHF. Supplemented by reference TRBV7-3 and TRBJ1-6, the full variable domain reads GAGVSQTPSNKVTEKGKYVELRCDPISGHTALYWYRQSLGQGPEFLIYFQGTGAADDSGLPNDRFFAVRPEGSVSTLKIQRTERGDSAVYLCASSQGQPHSPLHFGNGTRLTVT.

The genes are TRBV7-9 and TRBJ2-1, with TRBD2 identical over 8 bases. Germline V gene sequence: CDR1 SEHNR, CDR2 FQNEAQ (reference sequence). The CDR3 has 17 amino acids. The V segment lost 5 bases and the J segment 0 bases; nucleotides outside the gene matches: 9. CDR3 sequence reads: CASSPLPAGASYNEQFF. The CDR3, as DNA: TGTGCCAGCAGCCCCCTACCAGCGGGGGCCTCCTACAATGAGCAGTTCTTC.